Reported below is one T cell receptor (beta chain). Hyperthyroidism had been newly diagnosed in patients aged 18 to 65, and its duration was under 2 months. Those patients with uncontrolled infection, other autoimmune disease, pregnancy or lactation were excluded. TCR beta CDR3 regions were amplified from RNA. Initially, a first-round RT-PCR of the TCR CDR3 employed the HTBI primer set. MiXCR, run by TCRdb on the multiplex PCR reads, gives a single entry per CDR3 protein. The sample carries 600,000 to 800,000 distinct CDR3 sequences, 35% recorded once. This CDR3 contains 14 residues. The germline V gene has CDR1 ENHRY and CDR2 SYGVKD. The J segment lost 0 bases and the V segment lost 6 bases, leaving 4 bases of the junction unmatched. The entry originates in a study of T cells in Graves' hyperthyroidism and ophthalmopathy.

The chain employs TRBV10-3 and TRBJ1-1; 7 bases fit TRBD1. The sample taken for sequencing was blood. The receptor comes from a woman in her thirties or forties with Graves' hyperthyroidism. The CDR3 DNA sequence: TGTGCCATCAGCCAGGGACAGATGAACACTGAAGCTTTCTTT. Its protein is CAISQGQMNTEAFF.